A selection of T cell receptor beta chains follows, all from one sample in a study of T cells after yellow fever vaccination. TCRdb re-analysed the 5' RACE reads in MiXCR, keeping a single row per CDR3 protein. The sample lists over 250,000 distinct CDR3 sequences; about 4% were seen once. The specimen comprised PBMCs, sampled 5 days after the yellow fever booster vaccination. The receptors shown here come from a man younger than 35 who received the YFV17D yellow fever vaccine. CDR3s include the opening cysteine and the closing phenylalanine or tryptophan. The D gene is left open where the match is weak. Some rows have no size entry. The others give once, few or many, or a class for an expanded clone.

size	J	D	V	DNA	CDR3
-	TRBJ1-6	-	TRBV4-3	TGCGCCAGCAGCCAAGATGGCTATAATTCACCCCTCCACTTT	CASSQDGYNSPLHF
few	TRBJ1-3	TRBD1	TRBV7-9	TGTGCCAGCAGCCGGAACGACGGACAGGGTGGTGGAAACACCATATATTTT	CASSRNDGQGGGNTIYF
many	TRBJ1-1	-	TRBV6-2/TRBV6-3	TGTGCCAGCACCCTTATGAACACTGAAGCTTTCTTT	CASTLMNTEAFF
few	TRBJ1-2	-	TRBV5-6	TGTGCCAGCAGCCCGGGGAAAAACTATGGCTACACCTTC	CASSPGKNYGYTF
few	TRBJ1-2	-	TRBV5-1	TGCGCCAGCAGCCCACCGACGGGGGATAACTATGGCTACACCTTC	CASSPPTGDNYGYTF
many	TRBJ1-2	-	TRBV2	TGTGCCAGTGAGGGGGGGCGCAAAGGCTACACCTTC	CASEGGRKGYTF
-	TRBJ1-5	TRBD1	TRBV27	TGTGCCAGCAGTGGGACAGGGGGCGAGTCCTATAGCAATCAGCCCCAGCATTTT	CASSGTGGESYSNQPQHF
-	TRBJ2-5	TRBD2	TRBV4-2	TGTGCCAGCAGCCAAGACGTTGATAGGCTAGCGGGGAGTATGGGAGGAGAGACCCAGTACTTC	CASSQDVDRLAGSMGGETQYF
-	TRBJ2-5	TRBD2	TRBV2	TGTGCCAGCAGTGGGACTAGCCAACCTTCGGAGACCCAGTACTTC	CASSGTSQPSETQYF
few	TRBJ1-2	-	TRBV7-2	TGTGCCAGCAGCTCTCTTGGCGGGATAAATGGCACCTTC	CASSSLGGINGTF
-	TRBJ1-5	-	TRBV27	TGTGCCAGCAGAGGACCCAATCAGCCCCAGCATTTT	CASRGPNQPQHF
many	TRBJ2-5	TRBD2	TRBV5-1	TGCGCCAGCAGCCTCGGGACTAGCGGAGGGGTGGAGACCCAGTACTTC	CASSLGTSGGVETQYF
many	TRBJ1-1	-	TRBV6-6	TGTGCCAGCAGCTCCACAGGGACTGAAGCTTTCTTT	CASSSTGTEAFF
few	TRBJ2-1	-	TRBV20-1	TGCAGTGCTAGAGATCTTGGGCACCTATCCTACAATGAGCAGTTCTTC	CSARDLGHLSYNEQFF
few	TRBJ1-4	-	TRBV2	TGTGCCAGCAGTCGGCAGGGGCGTGATGAAAAACTGTTTTTT	CASSRQGRDEKLFF
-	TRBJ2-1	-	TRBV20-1	TGCAGTGCCTATTCCACAGGGATCACCAGCTACAATGAGCAGTTCTTC	CSAYSTGITSYNEQFF
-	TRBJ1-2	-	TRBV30	TGTGCCTGGACAGGAGCGGCGGTCTTGTATGGCTACACCTTC	CAWTGAAVLYGYTF
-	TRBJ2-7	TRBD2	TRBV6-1	TGTGCCAGCAGAGCCCCGACGCGGGGGGTCCTCGAGCAGTACTTC	CASRAPTRGVLEQYF
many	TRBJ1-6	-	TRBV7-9	TGTGCCAGCAGCCGCGGGGGGCAATATTCACCCCTCCACTTT	CASSRGGQYSPLHF
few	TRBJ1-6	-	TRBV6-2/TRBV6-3	TGTGCCAGCAGGGGACTTGGAGCAGTCCACTTT	CASRGLGAVHF
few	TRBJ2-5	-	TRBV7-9	TGTGCCAGCAGCTTAGGGCCCTCAACTAGAAGGCAGGGTGAGACCCAGTACTTC	CASSLGPSTRRQGETQYF
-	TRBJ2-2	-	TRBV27	TGTGCAGTTCTCGGGGACACCGGGGAGCTGTTTTTT	CAVLGDTGELFF
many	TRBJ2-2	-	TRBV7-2	TGTGCCAGCAGCTTCCGCCCCGCCGGGGAGCTGTTTTTT	CASSFRPAGELFF
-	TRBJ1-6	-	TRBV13	TGTGCCAGCAGCCGTGGCCGCGGAGAATCACCCCTCCACTTT	CASSRGRGESPLHF
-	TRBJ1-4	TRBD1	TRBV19	TGTGCCAGTCACCAGGGGGCAACTAATGAAAAACTGTATTTT	CASHQGATNEKLYF
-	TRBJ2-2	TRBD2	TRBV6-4	TGTGCCAGCAGTCGGAGCGGGGGGGCCCTCACCGGGGAGCTGTTTTTT	CASSRSGGALTGELFF
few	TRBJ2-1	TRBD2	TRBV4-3	TGCGCCAGCAGCCCGCAAGCGGGGGCGTCCTACAATGAGCAGTTCTTC	CASSPQAGASYNEQFF
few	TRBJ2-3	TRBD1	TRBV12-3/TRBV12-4	TGTGCCAGCAGTCCGGGACAGCAAACAGATACGCAGTATTTT	CASSPGQQTDTQYF
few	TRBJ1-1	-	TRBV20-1	TGCAGTGGGGAGGAGAACACTGAAGCTTTCTTT	CSGEENTEAFF
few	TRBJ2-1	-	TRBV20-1	TGCAGTGCTAGAGAAACGGGCGAGCAGTTCTTC	CSARETGEQFF
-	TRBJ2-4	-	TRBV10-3	TGTGCCATCAGTGAAGGGCAGGTTGAAGCCAAAAACATTCAGTACTTC	CAISEGQVEAKNIQYF
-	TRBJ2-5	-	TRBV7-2	TGTGCCAGCAGCTTAGCAGGGACGACCCCGAGAGAGACCCAGTACTTC	CASSLAGTTPRETQYF
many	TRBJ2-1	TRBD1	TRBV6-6	TGTGCCAGCAGTTATATGGGACAGGGAGAGCAGTTCTTC	CASSYMGQGEQFF
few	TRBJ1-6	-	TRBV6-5	TGTGCCAGCAGTTACTCGAAGCTGGCAGGGGTTTCACCCCTCCACTTT	CASSYSKLAGVSPLHF
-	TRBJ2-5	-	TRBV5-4	TGTGCCAGCAGCTTGGTGGGAGCTGGGAGGGGGGAGACCCAGTACTTC	CASSLVGAGRGETQYF
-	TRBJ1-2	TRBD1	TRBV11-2	TGTGCCAGCAGCCAAGACAGGGGAGGTGGCTACACCTTC	CASSQDRGGGYTF
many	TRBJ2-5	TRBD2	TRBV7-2	TGTGCCAGCAGCTTACGGGCTAGCGGGGGCGTGGAGACCCAGTACTTC	CASSLRASGGVETQYF
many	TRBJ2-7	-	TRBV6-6	TGTGCCAGCAGCTTTACGCAGGTTACTCGGGGGTTTTACGAGCAGTACTTC	CASSFTQVTRGFYEQYF
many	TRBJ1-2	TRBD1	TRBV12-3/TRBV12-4	TGTGCCAGCAGTTGGTGGGACAGGGGGCCCTCTGGCTACACCTTC	CASSWWDRGPSGYTF
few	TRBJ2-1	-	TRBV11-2	TGTGCCAGCAGCTTGTTTACAGGGCGGAATGAGCAGTTCTTC	CASSLFTGRNEQFF
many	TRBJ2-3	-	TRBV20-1	TGCAGTGCTAGTCGGGCAGGGACCTCTGGAGATACGCAGTATTTT	CSASRAGTSGDTQYF
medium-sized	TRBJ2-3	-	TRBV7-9	TGTGCCAGCAGCTTAGTTATGGAGGCTGGCACAGATACGCAGTATTTT	CASSLVMEAGTDTQYF
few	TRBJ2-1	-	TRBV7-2	TGTGCCAGCAGCTTCTTAGCCGGGGACGGTGAGCAGTTCTTC	CASSFLAGDGEQFF
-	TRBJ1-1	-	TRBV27	TGTGCCAGCAGTTTATGGCCCCGGCGGGCAGGAGCTTTCTTT	CASSLWPRRAGAFF
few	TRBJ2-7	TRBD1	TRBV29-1	TGCAGCGTTGACCGGGACAGGGGAAGCGAGCAGTACTTC	CSVDRDRGSEQYF
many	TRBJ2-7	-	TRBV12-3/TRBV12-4	TGTGCCAGCAGTACCAGGGGGGGCTACGAGCAGTACTTC	CASSTRGGYEQYF
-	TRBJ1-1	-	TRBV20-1	TGCAGTGCTAGTTTGGTACAGAACACTGAAGCTTTCTTT	CSASLVQNTEAFF
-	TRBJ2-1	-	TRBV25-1	TGTGCCAGCAGTGAATCCCATGGGTGGAATGAGCAGTTCTTC	CASSESHGWNEQFF
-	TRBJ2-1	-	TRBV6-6	TGTGCCAGCAGCCGCGACAGGATCTCCTACAATGAGCAGTTCTTC	CASSRDRISYNEQFF
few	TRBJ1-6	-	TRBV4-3	TGCGCCAGCAGCCAAGAGGGGGCAAATTCACCCCTCCACTTT	CASSQEGANSPLHF
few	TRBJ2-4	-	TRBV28	TGTGCCAGCAGTTTGGGGCTAGCTGGAGACATTCAGTACTTC	CASSLGLAGDIQYF
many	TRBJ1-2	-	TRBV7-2	TGTGCCAGCAGCTTAGGCTGGCAGTATGGCTACACCTTC	CASSLGWQYGYTF
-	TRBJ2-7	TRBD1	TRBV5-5	TGTGCCAGCAGCCGTCCCGGGACAGGGTACGAGCAGTACTTC	CASSRPGTGYEQYF
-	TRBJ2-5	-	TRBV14	TGTGCCAGCACGCAAGGCAATAGCGAGACCCAGTACTTC	CASTQGNSETQYF
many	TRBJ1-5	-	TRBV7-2	TGTGCCAGCAGCTCAGGGTATAGTCAGCCCCAGCATTTT	CASSSGYSQPQHF
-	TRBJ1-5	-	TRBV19	TGTGCCAGTAGTATGATGGCGGCAGGGGATCAGCCCCAGCATTTT	CASSMMAAGDQPQHF
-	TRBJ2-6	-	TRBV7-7	TGTGCCAGCAGCCCAAACAGGGGACTAGGTGCTGGGGCCAACGTCCTGACTTTC	CASSPNRGLGAGANVLTF
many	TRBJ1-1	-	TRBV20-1	TGCAGTGCTAGAGACAGGGGGAACACTGAAGCTTTCTTT	CSARDRGNTEAFF
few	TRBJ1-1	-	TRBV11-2	TGTGCCAGCAGCTTGAGGGCGGAGCTGGGGCTGAACACTGAAGCTTTCTTT	CASSLRAELGLNTEAFF